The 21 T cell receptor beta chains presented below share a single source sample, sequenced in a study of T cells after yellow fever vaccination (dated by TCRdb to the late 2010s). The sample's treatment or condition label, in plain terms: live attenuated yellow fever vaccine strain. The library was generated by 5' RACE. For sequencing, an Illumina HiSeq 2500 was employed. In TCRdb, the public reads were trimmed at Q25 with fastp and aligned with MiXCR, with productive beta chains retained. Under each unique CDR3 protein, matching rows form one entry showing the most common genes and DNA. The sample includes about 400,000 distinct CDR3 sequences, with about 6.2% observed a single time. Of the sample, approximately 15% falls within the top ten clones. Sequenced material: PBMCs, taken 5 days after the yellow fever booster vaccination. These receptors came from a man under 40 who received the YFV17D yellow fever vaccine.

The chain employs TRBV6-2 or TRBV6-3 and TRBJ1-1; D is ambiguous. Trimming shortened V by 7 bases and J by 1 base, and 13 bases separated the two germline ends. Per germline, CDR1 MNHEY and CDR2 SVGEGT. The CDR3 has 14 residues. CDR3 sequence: CASILMGRNTEAFF. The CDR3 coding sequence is TGTGCCAGCATTTTGATGGGCCGGAACACTGAAGCTTTCTTT.

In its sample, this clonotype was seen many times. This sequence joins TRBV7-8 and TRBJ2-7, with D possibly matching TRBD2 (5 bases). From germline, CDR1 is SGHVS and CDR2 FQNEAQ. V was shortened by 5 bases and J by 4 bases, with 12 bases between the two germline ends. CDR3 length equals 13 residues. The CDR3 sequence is CASSPGLGYEQYF. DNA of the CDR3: TGTGCCAGCAGCCCGGGGTTGGGATACGAGCAGTACTTC.

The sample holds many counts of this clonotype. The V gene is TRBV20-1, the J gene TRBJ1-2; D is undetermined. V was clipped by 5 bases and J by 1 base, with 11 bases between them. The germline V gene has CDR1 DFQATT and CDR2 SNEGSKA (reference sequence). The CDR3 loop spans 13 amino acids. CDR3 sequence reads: CSAAEPRNYGYTF. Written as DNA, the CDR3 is TGCAGTGCTGCGGAGCCCCGTAACTATGGCTACACCTTC.

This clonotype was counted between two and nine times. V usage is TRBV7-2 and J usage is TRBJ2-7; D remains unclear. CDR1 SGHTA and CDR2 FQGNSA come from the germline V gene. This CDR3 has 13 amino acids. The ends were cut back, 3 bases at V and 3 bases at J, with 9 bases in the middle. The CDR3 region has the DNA TGTGCCAGCAGCTTCTCTAGGGACTACGAGCAGTACTTC. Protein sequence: CASSFSRDYEQYF.

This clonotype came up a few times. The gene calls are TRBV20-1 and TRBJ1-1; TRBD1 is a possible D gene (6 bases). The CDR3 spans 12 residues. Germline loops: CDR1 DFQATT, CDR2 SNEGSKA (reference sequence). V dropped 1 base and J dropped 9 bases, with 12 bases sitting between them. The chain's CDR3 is CSARAPGQKAFF. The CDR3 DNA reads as TGCAGTGCTAGAGCTCCTGGACAGAAAGCTTTCTTT.

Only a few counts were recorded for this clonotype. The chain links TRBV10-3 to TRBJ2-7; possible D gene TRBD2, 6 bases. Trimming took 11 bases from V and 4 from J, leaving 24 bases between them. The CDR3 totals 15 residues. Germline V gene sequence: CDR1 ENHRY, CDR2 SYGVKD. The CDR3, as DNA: TGTGCCGCGGAGGGAGGAGGCGCACTAGGATACGAGCAGTACTTC. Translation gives CAAEGGGALGYEQYF.

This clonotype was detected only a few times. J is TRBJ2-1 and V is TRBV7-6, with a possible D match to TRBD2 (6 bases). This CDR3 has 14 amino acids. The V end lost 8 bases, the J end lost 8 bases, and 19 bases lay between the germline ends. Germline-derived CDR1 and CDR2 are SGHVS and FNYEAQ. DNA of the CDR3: TGTGCCAGCTTACCCACTGGAGGGATGGATGAGCAGTTCTTC. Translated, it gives CASLPTGGMDEQFF.

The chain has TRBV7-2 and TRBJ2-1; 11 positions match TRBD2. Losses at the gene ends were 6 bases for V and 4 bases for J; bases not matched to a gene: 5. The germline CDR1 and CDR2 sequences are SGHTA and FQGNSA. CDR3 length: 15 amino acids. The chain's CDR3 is CASRLGLAEYNEQFF. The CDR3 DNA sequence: TGTGCCAGCAGATTGGGACTAGCGGAGTACAATGAGCAGTTCTTC.

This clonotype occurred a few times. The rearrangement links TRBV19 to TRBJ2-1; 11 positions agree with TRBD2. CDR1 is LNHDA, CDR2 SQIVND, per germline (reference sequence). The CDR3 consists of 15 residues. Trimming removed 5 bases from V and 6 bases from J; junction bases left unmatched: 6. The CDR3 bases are TGTGCCAGTAGTGCACTAGCGGGAGCGGGCAATGAGCAGTTCTTC. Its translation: CASSALAGAGNEQFF.

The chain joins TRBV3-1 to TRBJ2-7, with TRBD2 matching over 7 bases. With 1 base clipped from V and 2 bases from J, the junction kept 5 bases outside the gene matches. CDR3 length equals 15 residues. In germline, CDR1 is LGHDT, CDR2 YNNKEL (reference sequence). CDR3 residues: CASSQGGLAAYEQYF. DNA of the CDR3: TGTGCCAGCAGCCAAGGTGGTCTAGCGGCCTACGAGCAGTACTTC.

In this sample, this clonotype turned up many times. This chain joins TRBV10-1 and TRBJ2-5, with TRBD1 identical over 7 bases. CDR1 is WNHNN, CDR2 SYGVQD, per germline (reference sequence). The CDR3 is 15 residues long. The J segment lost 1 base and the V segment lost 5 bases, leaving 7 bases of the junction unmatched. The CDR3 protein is CASSSSGQAQETQYF. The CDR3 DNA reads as TGCGCCAGCAGTTCATCCGGACAGGCCCAAGAGACCCAGTACTTC.

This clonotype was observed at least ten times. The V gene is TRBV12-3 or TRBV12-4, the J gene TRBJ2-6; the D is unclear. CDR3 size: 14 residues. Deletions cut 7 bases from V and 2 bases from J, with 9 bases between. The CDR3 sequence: CASTSTAGANVLTF. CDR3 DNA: TGTGCCAGCACCTCCACCGCTGGGGCCAACGTCCTGACTTTC.

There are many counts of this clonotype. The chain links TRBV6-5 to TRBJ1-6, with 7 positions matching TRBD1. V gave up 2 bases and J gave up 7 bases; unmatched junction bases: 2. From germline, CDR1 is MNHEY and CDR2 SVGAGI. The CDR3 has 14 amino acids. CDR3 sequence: CASSYGRGNSPLHF. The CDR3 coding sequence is TGTGCCAGCAGTTACGGCAGGGGGAATTCACCCCTCCACTTT.

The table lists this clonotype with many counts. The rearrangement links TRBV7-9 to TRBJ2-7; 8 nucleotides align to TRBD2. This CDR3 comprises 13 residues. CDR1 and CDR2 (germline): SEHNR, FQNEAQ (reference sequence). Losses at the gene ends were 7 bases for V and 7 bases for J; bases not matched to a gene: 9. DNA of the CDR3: TGTGCCAGCACCTCACGACTAGCGATAGAGCAGTACTTC. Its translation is CASTSRLAIEQYF.

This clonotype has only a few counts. CDR3 sequence (DNA): TGTGCCAGCAGCTTGGACAGATGGAACACTGAAGCTTTCTTT. Translated, it gives CASSLDRWNTEAFF. The chain has TRBV7-2 and TRBJ1-1; perhaps TRBD1 as D (6 bases). Between the trimmed V and J ends, which lost 3 bases and 1 base, there was a span of 9 bases. Germline V lookup: CDR1 SGHTA, CDR2 FQGNSA. CDR3 size: 14 residues.

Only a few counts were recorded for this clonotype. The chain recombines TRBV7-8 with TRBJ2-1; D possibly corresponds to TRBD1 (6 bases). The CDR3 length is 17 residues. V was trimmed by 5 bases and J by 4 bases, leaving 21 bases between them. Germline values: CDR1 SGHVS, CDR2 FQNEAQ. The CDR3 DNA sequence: TGTGCCAGCAGCGAAACCCTTGCGGACAGATTTTACAATGAGCAGTTCTTC. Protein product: CASSETLADRFYNEQFF.

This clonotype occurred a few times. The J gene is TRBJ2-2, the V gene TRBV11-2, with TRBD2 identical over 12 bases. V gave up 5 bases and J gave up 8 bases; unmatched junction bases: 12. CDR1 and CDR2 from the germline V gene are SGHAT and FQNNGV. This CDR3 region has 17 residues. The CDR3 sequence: CASSKKTRTSGTGELFF. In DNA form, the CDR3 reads TGTGCCAGCAGCAAAAAAACTAGGACTAGCGGGACTGGGGAGCTGTTTTTT.

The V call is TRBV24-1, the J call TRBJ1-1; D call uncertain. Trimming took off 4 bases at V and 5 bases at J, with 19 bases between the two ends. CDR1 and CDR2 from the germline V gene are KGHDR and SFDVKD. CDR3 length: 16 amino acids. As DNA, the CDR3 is TGTGCCACCAGTGACAAGAAGGACCGCCGAAGGACTGAAGCTTTCTTT. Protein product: CATSDKKDRRRTEAFF.

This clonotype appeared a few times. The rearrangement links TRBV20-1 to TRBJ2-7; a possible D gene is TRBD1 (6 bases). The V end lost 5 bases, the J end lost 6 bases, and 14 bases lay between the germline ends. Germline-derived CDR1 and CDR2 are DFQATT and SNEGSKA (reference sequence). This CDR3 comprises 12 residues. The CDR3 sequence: CSAPDSWLEQYF. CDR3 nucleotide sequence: TGCAGTGCTCCGGACAGTTGGCTCGAGCAGTACTTC.

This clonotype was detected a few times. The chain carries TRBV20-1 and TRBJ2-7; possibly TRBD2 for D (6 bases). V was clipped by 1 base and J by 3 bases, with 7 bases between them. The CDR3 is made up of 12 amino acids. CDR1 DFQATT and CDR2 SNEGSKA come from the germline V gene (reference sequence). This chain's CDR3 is CSARGGGYEQYF. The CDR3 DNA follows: TGCAGTGCTAGAGGGGGAGGCTACGAGCAGTACTTC.

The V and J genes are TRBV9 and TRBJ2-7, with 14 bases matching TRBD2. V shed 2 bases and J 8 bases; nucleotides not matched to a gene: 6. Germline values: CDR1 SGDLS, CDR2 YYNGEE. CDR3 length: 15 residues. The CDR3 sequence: CASSVGLAGVPQQYF. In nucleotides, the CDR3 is TGTGCCAGCAGCGTGGGACTAGCGGGAGTCCCCCAGCAGTACTTC.